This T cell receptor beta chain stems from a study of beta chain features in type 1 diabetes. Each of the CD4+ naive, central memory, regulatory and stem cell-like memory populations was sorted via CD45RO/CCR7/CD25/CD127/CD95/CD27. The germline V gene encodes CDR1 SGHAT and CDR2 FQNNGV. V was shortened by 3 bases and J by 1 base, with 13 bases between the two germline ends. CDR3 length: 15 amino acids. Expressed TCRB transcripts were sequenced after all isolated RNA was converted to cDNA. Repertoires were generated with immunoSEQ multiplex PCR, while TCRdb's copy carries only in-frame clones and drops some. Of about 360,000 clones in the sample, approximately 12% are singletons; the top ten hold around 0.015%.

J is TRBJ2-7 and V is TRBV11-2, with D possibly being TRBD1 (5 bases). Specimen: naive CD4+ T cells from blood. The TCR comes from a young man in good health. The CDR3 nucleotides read TGTGCCAGCAGCTTCTCACAGGCACTTTCCTACGAGCAGTACTTC. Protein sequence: CASSFSQALSYEQYF.